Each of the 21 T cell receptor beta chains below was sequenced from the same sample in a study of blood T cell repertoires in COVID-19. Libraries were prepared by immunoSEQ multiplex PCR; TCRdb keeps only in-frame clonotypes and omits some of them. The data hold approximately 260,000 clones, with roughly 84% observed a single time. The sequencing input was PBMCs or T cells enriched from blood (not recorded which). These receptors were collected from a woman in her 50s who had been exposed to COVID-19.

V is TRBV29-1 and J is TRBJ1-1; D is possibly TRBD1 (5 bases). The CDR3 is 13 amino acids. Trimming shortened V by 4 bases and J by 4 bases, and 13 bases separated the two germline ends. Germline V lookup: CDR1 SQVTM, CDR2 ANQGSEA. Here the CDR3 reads CSVGQGKITEAFF. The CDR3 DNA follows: TGCAGCGTTGGGCAGGGAAAAATCACTGAAGCTTTCTTT.

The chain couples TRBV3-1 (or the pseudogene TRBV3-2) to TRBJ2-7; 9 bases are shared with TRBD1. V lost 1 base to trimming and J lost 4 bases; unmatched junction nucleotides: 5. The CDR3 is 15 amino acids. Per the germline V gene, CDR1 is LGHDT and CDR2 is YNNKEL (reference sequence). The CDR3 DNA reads TGTGCCAGCAGCCAAGGCAGGACAGGGGAGTACGAGCAGTACTTC. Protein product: CASSQGRTGEYEQYF.

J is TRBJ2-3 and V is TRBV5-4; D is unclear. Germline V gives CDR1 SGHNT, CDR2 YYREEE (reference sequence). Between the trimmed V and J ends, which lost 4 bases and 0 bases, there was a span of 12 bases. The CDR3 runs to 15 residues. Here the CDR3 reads CASSTSPSSTDTQYF. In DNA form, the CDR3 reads TGTGCCAGCAGCACCAGTCCCTCTAGCACAGATACGCAGTATTTT.

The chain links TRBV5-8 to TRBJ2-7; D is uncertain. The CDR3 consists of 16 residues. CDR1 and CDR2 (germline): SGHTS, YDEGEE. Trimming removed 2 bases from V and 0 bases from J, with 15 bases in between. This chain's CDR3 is CASSFVGSRFSYEQYF. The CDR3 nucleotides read TGTGCCAGCAGCTTTGTGGGCAGCCGATTCTCCTACGAGCAGTACTTC.

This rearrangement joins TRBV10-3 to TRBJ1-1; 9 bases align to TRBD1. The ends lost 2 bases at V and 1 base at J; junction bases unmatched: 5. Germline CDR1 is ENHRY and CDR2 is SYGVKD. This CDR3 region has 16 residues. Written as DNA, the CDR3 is TGTGCCATCAGTGAGGGGACAGGGAGAGGGAACACTGAAGCTTTCTTT. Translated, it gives CAISEGTGRGNTEAFF.

CDR3 sequence reads: CASSELGQEFNIYGYTF. The CDR3 DNA follows: TGCGCCAGCAGTGAGTTGGGACAGGAGTTCAATATCTATGGCTACACCTTC. V is TRBV10-2 and J is TRBJ1-2; TRBD1 agrees at 8 bases. The CDR3 loop spans 17 amino acids. Trimming at V came to 1 base and at J to 4 bases, leaving 11 bases not matched to a gene. The germline CDR1 and CDR2 sequences are WSHSY and SAAADI.

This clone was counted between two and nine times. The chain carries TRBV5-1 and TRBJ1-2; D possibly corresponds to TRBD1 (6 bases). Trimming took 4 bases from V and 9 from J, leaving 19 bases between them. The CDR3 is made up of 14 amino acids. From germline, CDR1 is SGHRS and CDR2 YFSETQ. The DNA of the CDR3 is TGCGCCAGCAGCCTCTATACAGGGCCCTTGAGCTACACCTTC. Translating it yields CASSLYTGPLSYTF.

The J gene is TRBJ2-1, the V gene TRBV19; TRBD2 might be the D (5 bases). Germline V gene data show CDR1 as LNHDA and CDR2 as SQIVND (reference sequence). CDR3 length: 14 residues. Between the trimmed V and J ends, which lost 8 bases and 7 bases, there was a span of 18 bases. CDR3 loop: CASAGFPRGNEQFF. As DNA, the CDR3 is TGTGCCAGTGCGGGCTTCCCCCGAGGAAATGAGCAGTTCTTC. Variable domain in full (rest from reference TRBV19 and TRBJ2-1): DGGITQSPKYLFRKEGQNVTLSCEQNLNHDAMYWYRQDPGQGLRLIYYSQIVNDFQKGDIAEGYSVSREKKESFPLTVTSAQKNPTAFYLCASAGFPRGNEQFFGPGTRLTVL.

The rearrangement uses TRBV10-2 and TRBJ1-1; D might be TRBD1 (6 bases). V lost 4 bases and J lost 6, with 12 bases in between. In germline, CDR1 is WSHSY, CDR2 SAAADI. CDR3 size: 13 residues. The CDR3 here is CASSARQESEAFF. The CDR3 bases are TGCGCCAGCAGTGCGAGACAGGAGTCTGAAGCTTTCTTT.

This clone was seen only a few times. The DNA for the CDR3 is TGTGCCAGCAGCCCGGGATCCTACAATGAGCAGTTCTTC. It yields the protein CASSPGSYNEQFF. V is TRBV5-4 and J is TRBJ2-1; possibly TRBD2 for D (5 bases). Between the trimmed V and J ends, which lost 4 bases and 1 base, there was a span of 6 bases. Germline assignment: CDR1 SGHNT and CDR2 YYREEE (reference sequence). The CDR3 has 13 amino acids.

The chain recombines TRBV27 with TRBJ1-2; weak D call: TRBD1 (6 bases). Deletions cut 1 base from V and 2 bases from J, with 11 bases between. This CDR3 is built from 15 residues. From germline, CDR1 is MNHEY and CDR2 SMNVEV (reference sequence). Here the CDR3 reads CASSLFGQYNYGYTF. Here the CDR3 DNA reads TGTGCCAGCAGTTTATTCGGACAGTACAACTATGGCTACACCTTC.

The DNA for the CDR3 is TGTGCCTGGAGTGTTGGCAGGGGGTCGGGGGAGCTGTTTTTT. This sequence encodes CAWSVGRGSGELFF. The chain uses TRBV30 and TRBJ2-2; 7 nucleotides agree with TRBD1. The CDR3 extends over 14 amino acids. Germline V lookup: CDR1 GTSNPN, CDR2 SVGIG (reference sequence). V was pared by 0 bases and J by 8 bases, with 6 bases of the junction left unmatched.

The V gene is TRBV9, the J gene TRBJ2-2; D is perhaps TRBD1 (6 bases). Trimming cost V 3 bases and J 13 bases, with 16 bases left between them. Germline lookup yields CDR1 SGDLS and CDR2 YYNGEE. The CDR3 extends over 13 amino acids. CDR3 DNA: TGTGCCAGCAGCGCTGGGGCGGACAGAGGGCTGTTTTTT. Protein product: CASSAGADRGLFF.

This chain's CDR3 is CASTSRRYGNTIYF. For the CDR3, the DNA is TGTGCCAGCACCTCTAGGAGGTACGGAAACACCATATATTTT. The chain carries TRBV3-1 (or the pseudogene TRBV3-2) and TRBJ1-3, with unresolved D. The CDR3 spans 14 residues. Trimming pared 7 bases from V and 4 bases from J, leaving 14 bases between. Germline V gene lookup returns CDR1 LGHDT and CDR2 YNNKEL (reference sequence).

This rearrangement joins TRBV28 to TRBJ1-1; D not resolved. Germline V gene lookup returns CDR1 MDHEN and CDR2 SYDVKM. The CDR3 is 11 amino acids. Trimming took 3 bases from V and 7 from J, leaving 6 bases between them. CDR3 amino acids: CASSFESEAFF. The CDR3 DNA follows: TGTGCCAGCAGTTTTGAGAGTGAAGCTTTCTTT.

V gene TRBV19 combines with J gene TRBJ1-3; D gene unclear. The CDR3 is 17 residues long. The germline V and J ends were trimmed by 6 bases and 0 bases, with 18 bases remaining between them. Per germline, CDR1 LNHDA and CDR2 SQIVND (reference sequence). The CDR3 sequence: CASSQMSNVRSGNTIYF. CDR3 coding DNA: TGTGCCAGTAGCCAGATGTCGAATGTTCGCTCTGGAAACACCATATATTTT. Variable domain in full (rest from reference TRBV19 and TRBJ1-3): DGGITQSPKYLFRKEGQNVTLSCEQNLNHDAMYWYRQDPGQGLRLIYYSQIVNDFQKGDIAEGYSVSREKKESFPLTVTSAQKNPTAFYLCASSQMSNVRSGNTIYFGEGSWLTVV.

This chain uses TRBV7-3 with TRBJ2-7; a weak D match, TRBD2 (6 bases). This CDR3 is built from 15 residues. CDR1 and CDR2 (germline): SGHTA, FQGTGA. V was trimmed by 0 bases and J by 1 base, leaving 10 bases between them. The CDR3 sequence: CASSLTAGPSYEQYF. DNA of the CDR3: TGTGCCAGCAGCTTAACGGCGGGACCTTCCTACGAGCAGTACTTC.

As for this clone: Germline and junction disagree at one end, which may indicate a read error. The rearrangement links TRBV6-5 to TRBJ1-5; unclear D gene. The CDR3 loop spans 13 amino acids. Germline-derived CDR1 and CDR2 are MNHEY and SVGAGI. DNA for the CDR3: TGTGCCAGCAGGTATCATAGCTATCAGCCCCAGCATTTT. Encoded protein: CASRYHSYQPQHF.

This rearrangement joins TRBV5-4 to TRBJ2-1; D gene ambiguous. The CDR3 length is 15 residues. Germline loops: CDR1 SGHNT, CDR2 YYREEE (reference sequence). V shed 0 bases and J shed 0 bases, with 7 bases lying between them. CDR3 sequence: CASSLVADSYNEQFF. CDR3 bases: TGTGCCAGCAGCTTGGTAGCTGACTCCTACAATGAGCAGTTCTTC.

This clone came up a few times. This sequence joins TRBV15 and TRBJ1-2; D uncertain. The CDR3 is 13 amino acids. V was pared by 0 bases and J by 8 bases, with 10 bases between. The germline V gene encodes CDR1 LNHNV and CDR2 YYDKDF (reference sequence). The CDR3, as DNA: TGTGCCACCAGCAGAGACAATCGGAGGGGCTACACCTTC. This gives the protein CATSRDNRRGYTF.

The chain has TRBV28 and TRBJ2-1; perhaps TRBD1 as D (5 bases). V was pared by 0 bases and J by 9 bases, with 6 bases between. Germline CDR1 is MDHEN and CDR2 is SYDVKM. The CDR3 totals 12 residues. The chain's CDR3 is CASSLWTAEQFF. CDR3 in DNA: TGTGCCAGCAGTTTATGGACAGCTGAGCAGTTCTTC. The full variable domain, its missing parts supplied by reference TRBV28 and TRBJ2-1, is DVKVTQSSRYLVKRTGEKVFLECVQDMDHENMFWYRQDPGLGLRLIYFSYDVKMKEKGDIPEGYSVSREKKERFSLILESASTNQTSMYLCASSLWTAEQFFGPGTRLTVL.